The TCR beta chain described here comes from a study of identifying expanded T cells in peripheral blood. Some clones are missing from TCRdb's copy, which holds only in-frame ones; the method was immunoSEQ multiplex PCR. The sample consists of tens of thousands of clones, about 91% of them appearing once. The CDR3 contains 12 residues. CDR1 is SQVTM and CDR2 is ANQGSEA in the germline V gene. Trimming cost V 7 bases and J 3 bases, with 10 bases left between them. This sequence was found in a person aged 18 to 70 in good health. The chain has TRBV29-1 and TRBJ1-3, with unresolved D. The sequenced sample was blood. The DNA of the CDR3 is TGCAGCGGCGGAAACCATGGAAACACCATATATTTT. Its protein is CSGGNHGNTIYF. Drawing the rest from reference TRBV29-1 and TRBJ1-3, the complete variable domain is SAVISQKPSRDICQRGTSLTIQCQVDSQVTMMFWYRQQPGQSLTLIATANQGSEATYESGFVIDKFPISRPNLTFSTLTVSNMSPEDSSIYLCSGGNHGNTIYFGEGSWLTVV.